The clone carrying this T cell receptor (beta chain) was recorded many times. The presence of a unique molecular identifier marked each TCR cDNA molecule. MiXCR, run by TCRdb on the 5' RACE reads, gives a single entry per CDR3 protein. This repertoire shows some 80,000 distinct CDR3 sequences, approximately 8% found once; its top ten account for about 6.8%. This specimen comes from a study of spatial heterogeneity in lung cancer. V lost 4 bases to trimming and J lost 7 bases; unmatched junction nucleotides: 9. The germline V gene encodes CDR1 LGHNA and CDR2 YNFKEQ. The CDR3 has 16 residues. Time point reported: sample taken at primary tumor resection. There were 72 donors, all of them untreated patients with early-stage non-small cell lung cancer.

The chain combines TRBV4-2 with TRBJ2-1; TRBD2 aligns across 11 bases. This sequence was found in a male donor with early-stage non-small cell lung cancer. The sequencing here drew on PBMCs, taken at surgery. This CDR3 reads CASSPLLAGAKNEQFF. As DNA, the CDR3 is TGTGCCAGCAGCCCCTTACTAGCGGGAGCCAAAAATGAGCAGTTCTTC.